This is a list of T cell receptor beta chains from one sample in a study of T cell repertoires in cytomegalovirus infection. TCRdb used MiXCR to reprocess the reads, holding one entry per CDR3 protein. In the table there are a few hundred thousand distinct CDR3 sequences, about 33% of which are singletons. The antigens these receptors bind are not known. Sequenced material: cultured PBMCs, taken from culture after CMV antigen stimulation. These receptors were obtained from a human donor in good health (CMV status not recorded). Some clones in this sample may be carry-over from other donors' samples. Each CDR3 is given without its conserved first and last residue. Each record gives: CDR3 protein, V gene, J gene.

CDR3 protein: AISESLGTGTVKAF
V gene: TRBV10-3
J gene: TRBJ1-1

CDR3 protein: ASSSSLRTGGTDTQY
V gene: TRBV7-9
J gene: TRBJ2-3

CDR3 protein: SVHKNTEAF
V gene: TRBV29-1
J gene: TRBJ1-1

CDR3 protein: ASSLAQAF
V gene: TRBV7-2
J gene: TRBJ1-1

CDR3 protein: ATSLNGSYNSPLH
V gene: TRBV15
J gene: TRBJ1-6

CDR3 protein: ASSLGTAESGYGYT
V gene: TRBV7-2
J gene: TRBJ1-2

CDR3 protein: ASRPRSYEQY
V gene: TRBV6-2/TRBV6-3
J gene: TRBJ2-7

CDR3 protein: SARTGVVDGYT
V gene: TRBV20-1
J gene: TRBJ1-2

CDR3 protein: ASSPRGWVPEQY
V gene: TRBV11-2
J gene: TRBJ2-7

CDR3 protein: ASSSRQGNQPQH
V gene: TRBV7-2
J gene: TRBJ1-5

CDR3 protein: ASSWGLGVDRETQY
V gene: TRBV7-4
J gene: TRBJ2-5

CDR3 protein: ASSARGQQKNNEQF
V gene: TRBV12-3/TRBV12-4
J gene: TRBJ2-1

CDR3 protein: ASSPGCTDTQY
V gene: TRBV7-9
J gene: TRBJ2-3

CDR3 protein: ATSDYGPDTQY
V gene: TRBV24-1
J gene: TRBJ2-3

CDR3 protein: ASSLAVTSNYGYT
V gene: TRBV7-2
J gene: TRBJ1-2

CDR3 protein: ASSYARGLLRTGELF
V gene: TRBV6-5
J gene: TRBJ2-2

CDR3 protein: ASSQGGPGQGTGPQH
V gene: TRBV4-3
J gene: TRBJ1-5

CDR3 protein: ASKGAEDTDTQY
V gene: TRBV6-2/TRBV6-3
J gene: TRBJ2-3

CDR3 protein: SARFAKPSMDTQY
V gene: TRBV20-1
J gene: TRBJ2-3

CDR3 protein: ASSFSGSNEKLF
V gene: TRBV12-3/TRBV12-4
J gene: TRBJ1-4

CDR3 protein: ASSWARDALFYT
V gene: TRBV12-3/TRBV12-4
J gene: TRBJ1-2

CDR3 protein: ASSKDRGSYNEQF
V gene: TRBV19
J gene: TRBJ2-1

CDR3 protein: ASSFPRGLAF
V gene: TRBV12-3/TRBV12-4
J gene: TRBJ1-1

CDR3 protein: ASSLFLGQTTDTQY
V gene: TRBV7-6
J gene: TRBJ2-3

CDR3 protein: ASTSQGTTHGYT
V gene: TRBV19
J gene: TRBJ1-2

CDR3 protein: AGIGLWGGYT
V gene: TRBV6-1
J gene: TRBJ1-2

CDR3 protein: ASSLALSLRQRWTNTEAF
V gene: TRBV7-2
J gene: TRBJ1-1

CDR3 protein: ASSRDRGGLIYGYT
V gene: TRBV6-1
J gene: TRBJ1-2

CDR3 protein: ASSSDGGLRVDNEQF
V gene: TRBV7-8
J gene: TRBJ2-1

CDR3 protein: ASTQALVNEQF
V gene: TRBV7-2
J gene: TRBJ2-1

CDR3 protein: ASSVTGATNTEAF
V gene: TRBV7-2
J gene: TRBJ1-1

CDR3 protein: ASSPGQIFGQPQH
V gene: TRBV7-2
J gene: TRBJ1-5

CDR3 protein: ASSWAVGTGSRNTEAF
V gene: TRBV6-6
J gene: TRBJ1-1

CDR3 protein: ASSHPSGSTNEQF
V gene: TRBV7-6
J gene: TRBJ2-1

CDR3 protein: ASMRGTEAGELF
V gene: TRBV6-1
J gene: TRBJ2-2

CDR3 protein: ASSLLGIETQY
V gene: TRBV7-2
J gene: TRBJ2-5

CDR3 protein: ASSYSTSGLN
V gene: TRBV6-6
J gene: TRBJ2-4